This TCR beta chain was documented in a study of T cells after yellow fever vaccination (dated by TCRdb to between 2019 and 2020). Background for the entire study: Libraries from fractions with low cell numbers were prepared with the SMART-Seq v4 Ultra Low Input RNA kit. To follow T-cell clones before and after primary and booster YFV17D yellow fever vaccination, bulk TCR alpha and beta repertoires were sequenced over time. Two healthy male donors, one aged 18 to 30 and one aged 30 to 40 years, made up the cohort. Bulk PBMC replicates and cell subsets were isolated from blood drawn at multiple timepoints before and after both primary and secondary immunization.

The listed sequencing device is Illumina NovaSeq 6000. Synthesis of TCR cDNA relied on 5'RACE template switching, a step that introduced a universal primer site along with unique molecular identifiers. Priming of cDNA synthesis was performed from both the TCR alpha and TCR beta constant segments. Libraries were amplified in two PCR steps, with sample barcodes and sequencing adapters added in the second step. Sequencing of the libraries was done on either Illumina HiSeq 2500 (2x100 bp) or NovaSeq (2x150 bp). Concerning the study's data processing: MIGEC was used to demultiplex reads and collapse the reads into UMI consensus sequences, and MiXCR was used for V(D)J alignment. Clonotypes responding to the vaccine were identified with edgeR on replicate PBMC samples, with the criteria of FDR below 0.01 and a log2 fold change above 5 up to day 15. Each bulk clonotype received a CD4 or CD8 identity based on whether the sequenced CD4 or CD8 repertoire contained that clonotype at higher abundance. TCRdb reran the public reads through fastp at Q25 and MiXCR, keeping productive beta chains. Entries are consolidated by CDR3 protein sequence, retaining the most common genes and DNA. The V and J calls were not made by the authors but by TCRdb's processing. In this sample the table shows hundreds of thousands of distinct CDR3 sequences, roughly 3.5% of which occur a single time. 20% to 30% of the sample is held by the ten biggest clonotypes.

General study outcomes and caveats: A small fraction of clonotypes showed up in both the CD4 and CD8 compartments, probably as a result of convergent recombination. After the booster, most of the clones that had expanded following primary vaccination were detected again (around 95% of CD4 and around 88% of CD8), which suggests that memory was broadly maintained. Compared with the primary T-cell response, the secondary T-cell response was weaker but faster, peaking on day 5 rather than day 15. The study included only two donors, which limits how far the findings can be generalized. Computational filtering was needed because FACS-sorted repertoires could contain abundant contaminating clonotypes from the bulk population.

The sample's treatment or condition, from its label and the paper: live attenuated yellow fever vaccine strain. Two biological replicates of bulk PBMCs were collected at each blood-draw timepoint. PBMCs were isolated from peripheral blood using a standard Ficoll-Paque protocol. RNA was extracted with TriZol from bulk PBMCs, CD4 and CD8 fractions, and dextramer-positive and dextramer-negative fractions. This clonotype was detected only a few times. Its antigen remains unidentified. No base qualities exist here, and no much larger clone lies one base off it. This TCR was recovered from a young man who received the YFV17D yellow fever vaccine. Sequencing used PBMCs, obtained on the day of the yellow fever booster vaccination.

The CDR3 loop reads CASIRQGPNEKLFF. The nucleotides are TGTGCCAGCATTCGACAGGGGCCTAATGAAAAACTGTTTTTT. The chain is made from TRBV6-1 and TRBJ1-4; TRBD1 fits 8 bases in the junction. Here V drops 7 bases and J drops 3 bases, and the junction holds 4 bases not matched to any gene. CDR1 MNHNS and CDR2 SASEGT are derived from the germline V gene. Taken from cysteine to phenylalanine, the CDR3 has 14 residues. Left in the record is the CDR3 DNA by itself, 42 bases read in frame from the first base.